This T cell receptor (beta chain) was documented in a study of siplizumab effects on memory and regulatory T cells. Study-wide results and limits: There was no confirmation of the suppressive function of proliferating Tregs from siplizumab cultures. Major contributors to the alloresponse seemed to be naive T cells, which also appeared more diverse than memory cells. The Treg-derived share of mappable alloreactive CD4+ clones averaged 68.8% with siplizumab and about 30% in controls.

For this clone: Antigen specificity is unknown.

TCR templates, about 10^5 per sample, were assayed. Assay: immunoSEQ multiplex PCR; the TCRdb copy retains only in-frame clones and omits some. The table records about 100,000 clones, roughly nine tenths of them present only once. The V gene's germline CDR1 is ENHRY and CDR2 SYGVKD. J gave up 4 bases and V 10 bases, and 10 bases lay outside the gene matches. CDR3 length: 14 residues. V is TRBV10-3 and J is TRBJ2-1; 7 bases line up with TRBD1. Sequenced: Tregs sorted from blood. The clonotype comes from a human donor in good health. CDR3 loop: CATHEGQLYNEQFF. The CDR3 DNA follows: TGTGCCACCCACGAGGGACAGTTATACAATGAGCAGTTCTTC.